This T cell receptor beta chain stems from a study of control samples from healthy donors and cancer patients (dated by TCRdb to 2019 to 2021). This clone was seen just once. The clone's antigen remains unknown. Base qualities are not recorded, but no much larger clone differs from it by a single base. The library was prepared using the immunoSEQ multiplex PCR assay. In its TCRdb copy, this immuneACCESS table keeps in-frame sequences only and misses some clones. Where compared with another copy, unresolved V genes explain less than half of these, and the others have no known cause. Here the sample has tens of thousands of clones; about 92% occur a single time. The leading ten clones occupy about 0.74% of the sample. Between the V and J ends, shortened by 6 bases and 5 bases respectively, the junction contains 15 bases. The germline V gene (reference sequence) specifies LNHDA as CDR1 and SQIVND as CDR2. Measured from the cysteine to the phenylalanine, the CDR3 is 14 residues long. The read is trimmed to its CDR3 DNA, 42 bases read in frame from base 1.

The chain links TRBV19 with TRBJ2-3; D gene: possibly TRBD2, on 6 matching bases. Sequenced sample: PBMCs. The clonotype comes from a man aged 25-40 years with colorectal cancer. The CDR3 region has the sequence CASSLGGPRDTQYF. The sequenced DNA is TGTGCCAGTAGCCTCGGGGGACCCAGAGATACGCAGTATTTT.